This T cell receptor beta chain was retrieved from a study of blood T cell repertoires in COVID-19. CDR1 is SEHNR and CDR2 is FQNEAQ in the germline V gene (reference sequence). The V and J ends lost 1 base and 6 bases, in that order; junction bases with no gene match: 2. The CDR3 sequence is 13 residues long. Sequencing was performed with immunoSEQ multiplex PCR; in TCRdb, only in-frame clones are kept and a portion is missing. The table records over 150,000 clones, 70% to 80% of them present only once. The sequencing input was PBMCs or T cells enriched from blood (not recorded which). This receptor was obtained from a woman in her 70s in a cohort exposed to, infected with or recovered from COVID-19 (not recorded which). The gene calls are TRBV7-9 and TRBJ2-7; 8 bases match TRBD1. The CDR3 sequence: CASSLVTGAEQYF. Written as DNA, the CDR3 is TGTGCCAGCAGCTTAGTGACAGGGGCCGAGCAGTACTTC.